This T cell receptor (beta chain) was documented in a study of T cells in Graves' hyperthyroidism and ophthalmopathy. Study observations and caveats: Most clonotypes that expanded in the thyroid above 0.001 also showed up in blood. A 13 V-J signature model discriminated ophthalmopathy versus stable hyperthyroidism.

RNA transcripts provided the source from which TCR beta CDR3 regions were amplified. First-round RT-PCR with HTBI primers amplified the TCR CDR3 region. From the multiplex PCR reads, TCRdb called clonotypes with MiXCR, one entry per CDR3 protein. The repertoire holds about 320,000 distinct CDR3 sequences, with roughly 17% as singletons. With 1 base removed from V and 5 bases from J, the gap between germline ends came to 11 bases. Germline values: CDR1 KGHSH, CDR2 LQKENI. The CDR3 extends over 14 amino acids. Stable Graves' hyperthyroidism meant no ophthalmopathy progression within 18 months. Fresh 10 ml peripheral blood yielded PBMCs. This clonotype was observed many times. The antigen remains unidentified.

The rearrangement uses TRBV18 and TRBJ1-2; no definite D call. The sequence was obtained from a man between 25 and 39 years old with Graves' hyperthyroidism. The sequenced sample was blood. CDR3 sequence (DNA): TGTGCCAGCTCACCACAATCAGCGGTGTATGGCTACACCTTC. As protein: CASSPQSAVYGYTF.